These 21 T cell receptor beta chains were sequenced from one sample in a study of blood T cell repertoires in COVID-19. Assay: immunoSEQ multiplex PCR; the TCRdb copy retains only in-frame clones and omits some. Of approximately 160,000 clones listed, approximately 86% are singletons. Sequenced input: peripheral blood. These receptors were taken from a man in his 60s with COVID-19, enrolled during active disease.

The V call is TRBV28, the J call TRBJ1-5; 8 nucleotides align to TRBD1. V trimming: 4 bases; J trimming: 3 bases; junction bases outside the gene matches: 5. Germline assignment: CDR1 MDHEN and CDR2 SYDVKM. This CDR3 has 15 residues. In DNA form, the CDR3 reads TGTGCCAGCAGTTCGTCAGGGGGCAACAATCAGCCCCAGCATTTT. It is translated as CASSSSGGNNQPQHF.

This chain joins TRBV30 and TRBJ1-2; weak D call: TRBD1 (6 bases). The CDR3 extends over 13 amino acids. Per germline, CDR1 GTSNPN and CDR2 SVGIG (reference sequence). The germline V and J ends were trimmed by 2 bases and 5 bases, with 12 bases remaining between them. The CDR3 region has the DNA TGTGCCTGGAGTTACGCAGGGGAATATGGCTACACCTTC. Its translation: CAWSYAGEYGYTF.

This chain connects TRBV28 to TRBJ1-1; D gene unclear. V was shortened by 5 bases and J by 4 bases, with 14 bases between the two germline ends. The length of the CDR3 is 14 residues. Germline V CDR1 and CDR2: MDHEN, SYDVKM. The CDR3 nucleotides read TGTGCCAGCAGTGGCCCCAACAGTCCCACTGAAGCTTTCTTT. Amino acids: CASSGPNSPTEAFF.

The chain is built from TRBV11-3 and TRBJ1-1; TRBD1 is a possible D gene (5 bases). Trimming took off 0 bases at V and 8 bases at J, with 10 bases between the two ends. The CDR3 sequence is 13 residues long. Germline values: CDR1 SGHNT, CDR2 YENEEA. This CDR3 reads CASSLDSDREAFF. CDR3 bases: TGTGCCAGCAGCTTAGACTCCGACAGAGAAGCTTTCTTT.

The chain has TRBV18 and TRBJ1-3, with D perhaps TRBD1 (6 bases). The CDR3 has 16 amino acids. Germline V lookup: CDR1 KGHSH, CDR2 LQKENI. The V end lost 4 bases, the J end lost 0 bases, and 13 bases lay between the germline ends. The CDR3 DNA reads as TGTGCCAGCTCACACGGACAGAGTGACTCTGGAAACACCATATATTTT. Residues: CASSHGQSDSGNTIYF.

This clone occurred a few times. The chain recombines TRBV20-1 with TRBJ1-2; D not certain. Germline lookup yields CDR1 DFQATT and CDR2 SNEGSKA (reference sequence). The CDR3 is 14 amino acids. Trimming cost V 4 bases and J 2 bases, with 14 bases left between them. This chain's CDR3 is CSATDQAVNYGYTF. In nucleotides, the CDR3 is TGCAGTGCTACTGACCAGGCAGTGAACTATGGCTACACCTTC.

V usage is TRBV24-1 and J usage is TRBJ2-1; 7 bases match TRBD2. Germline assignment: CDR1 KGHDR and CDR2 SFDVKD. Trimming at V came to 0 bases and at J to 5 bases, leaving 9 bases not matched to a gene. This CDR3 spans 17 amino acids. CDR3 DNA sequence: TGTGCCACCAGTGATTTGGGGGCGGGAGTGGCGAACAATGAGCAGTTCTTC. This codes for CATSDLGAGVANNEQFF.

The gene calls are TRBV4-2 and TRBJ2-1; TRBD1 might be the D (5 bases). The CDR3 has 17 amino acids. Germline CDR1 and CDR2: LGHNA and YNFKEQ. V lost 3 bases and J 0 bases, leaving 15 bases between the germline ends. The CDR3, as DNA: TGTGCCAGCAGCCAGAGGTTGACAGAATCCTCCTACAATGAGCAGTTCTTC. Amino acids: CASSQRLTESSYNEQFF.

This clone was seen a single time. The V call is TRBV28, the J call TRBJ1-4, with TRBD1 matching over 7 bases. Germline CDR1 and CDR2: MDHEN and SYDVKM. V lost 6 bases to trimming and J lost 6 bases; unmatched junction nucleotides: 10. The CDR3 extends over 15 amino acids. The CDR3: CASSQPRDSDEKLFF. CDR3 in DNA: TGTGCCAGCAGCCAACCCCGGGACAGTGATGAAAAACTGTTTTTT.

The chain joins TRBV6-5 to TRBJ2-5, with 7 bases aligning to TRBD1. Germline V gives CDR1 MNHEY, CDR2 SVGAGI. The trim removed 4 bases at V and 2 bases at J, leaving 10 bases unmatched. This CDR3 region has 16 residues. CDR3: CASSSSYGTEQETQYF. The DNA for the CDR3 is TGTGCCAGCAGTTCTTCCTACGGGACAGAGCAAGAGACCCAGTACTTC.

The chain uses TRBV24-1 and TRBJ2-3; D is uncertain. The CDR3 length is 13 residues. V was cut by 1 base and J by 3 bases, with 4 bases left in between. Germline assignment: CDR1 KGHDR and CDR2 SFDVKD. The CDR3 loop is CATSDFSTDTQYF. DNA for the CDR3: TGTGCCACCAGTGATTTTTCTACAGATACGCAGTATTTT.

The chain employs TRBV14 and TRBJ1-2; a weak D match, TRBD1 (6 bases). From germline, CDR1 is SGHDN and CDR2 FVKESK. Trimming took off 5 bases at V and 4 bases at J, with 14 bases between the two ends. The CDR3 has 14 amino acids. The CDR3: CASSVVGAGYGYTF. CDR3 nucleotide sequence: TGTGCCAGCAGCGTAGTGGGGGCCGGCTATGGCTACACCTTC.

The V gene is TRBV4-2, the J gene TRBJ2-3; 8 bases match TRBD2. CDR3 length: 15 amino acids. After removal of 4 bases from V and 0 bases from J, the junction contained 3 bases not matched to a gene. The germline V gene encodes CDR1 LGHNA and CDR2 YNFKEQ. The chain's CDR3 is CASSLAGGSTDTQYF. The CDR3 coding sequence is TGTGCCAGCAGCCTGGCGGGAGGAAGCACAGATACGCAGTATTTT.

The chain couples TRBV7-9 to TRBJ2-1; the D gene is possibly TRBD1 (6 bases). The germline V and J ends were trimmed by 5 bases and 9 bases, with 14 bases remaining between them. CDR3 length: 13 amino acids. Germline V gene sequence: CDR1 SEHNR, CDR2 FQNEAQ (reference sequence). The CDR3 sequence: CASSIQGWGEQFF. In DNA form, the CDR3 reads TGTGCCAGCAGCATACAGGGTTGGGGTGAGCAGTTCTTC.

V usage is TRBV3-1 (or the pseudogene TRBV3-2) and J usage is TRBJ1-1; tentatively, D is TRBD1 (5 bases). This CDR3 comprises 16 residues. In germline, CDR1 is LGHDT, CDR2 YNNKEL (reference sequence). Trimming cost V 2 bases and J 5 bases, with 18 bases left between them. CDR3 amino acids: CASSQPEHRMGTEAFF. The CDR3 DNA is TGTGCCAGCAGCCAACCGGAGCACAGGATGGGGACTGAAGCTTTCTTT.

This clone has a single count. J is TRBJ2-5 and V is TRBV6-5; tentative D call: TRBD2 (5 bases). The germline V gene encodes CDR1 MNHEY and CDR2 SVGAGI. Between the trimmed V and J ends, which lost 4 bases and 5 bases, there was a span of 17 bases. CDR3 size: 15 residues. DNA of the CDR3: TGTGCCAGCAGTTCTGGACTGGCGGTGGGGGAGACCCAGTACTTC. It is translated as CASSSGLAVGETQYF.

The chain couples TRBV28 to TRBJ1-5, with 8 bases matching TRBD1. Germline loops: CDR1 MDHEN, CDR2 SYDVKM. The CDR3 extends over 16 amino acids. After removal of 4 bases from V and 5 bases from J, the junction contained 10 bases not matched to a gene. CDR3 in amino acids: CASSSSRGQGHQPQHF. CDR3 bases: TGTGCCAGCAGTTCATCTCGAGGACAGGGTCATCAGCCCCAGCATTTT.

The chain combines TRBV5-1 with TRBJ2-3, with 9 bases fitting TRBD1. In germline, CDR1 is SGHRS, CDR2 YFSETQ. V shed 4 bases, J shed 0 bases, and the junction held 6 bases outside the gene matches. The CDR3 has 16 amino acids. The CDR3 sequence: CASSPPGQGSTDTQYF. In nucleotides, the CDR3 is TGCGCCAGCAGCCCCCCCGGACAGGGGAGCACAGATACGCAGTATTTT.

This rearrangement joins TRBV28 to TRBJ1-4, with TRBD1 as a possible D gene (5 bases). The CDR3 covers 17 residues. V lost 6 bases and J 3 bases, leaving 20 bases between the germline ends. The germline CDR1 and CDR2 sequences are MDHEN and SYDVKM. Written as DNA, the CDR3 is TGTGCCAGCAGCAGTCAGGGAGCCTGGGGGGCTAATGAAAAACTGTTTTTT. This encodes CASSSQGAWGANEKLFF.

The sample holds a few counts of this clone. This chain joins TRBV4-1 and TRBJ1-3, with a weak D call TRBD1 (5 bases). CDR1 is MGHRA, CDR2 YSYEKL, per germline. Trimming took 8 bases from V and 0 from J, leaving 17 bases between them. The CDR3 has 16 amino acids. CDR3 loop: CASRQSTGSSGNTIYF. The CDR3 DNA sequence: TGCGCCAGCCGACAAAGCACAGGATCCTCTGGAAACACCATATATTTT.

The chain is built from TRBV5-1 and TRBJ2-3; 7 bases align to TRBD2. Trimming took 6 bases from V and 0 from J; bases not matched to a gene: 10. Germline CDR1 SGHRS, CDR2 YFSETQ. The CDR3 covers 16 residues. The CDR3 sequence: CASNLLAEWSTDTQYF. The CDR3 DNA is TGCGCCAGCAATCTCCTAGCGGAGTGGAGCACAGATACGCAGTATTTT. The full variable domain, with the rest looked up from reference TRBV5-1 and TRBJ2-3, is KAGVTQTPRYLIKTRGQQVTLSCSPISGHRSVSWYQQTPGQGLQFLFEYFSETQRNKGNFPGRFSGRQFSNSRSEMNVSTLELGDSALYLCASNLLAEWSTDTQYFGPGTRLTVL.